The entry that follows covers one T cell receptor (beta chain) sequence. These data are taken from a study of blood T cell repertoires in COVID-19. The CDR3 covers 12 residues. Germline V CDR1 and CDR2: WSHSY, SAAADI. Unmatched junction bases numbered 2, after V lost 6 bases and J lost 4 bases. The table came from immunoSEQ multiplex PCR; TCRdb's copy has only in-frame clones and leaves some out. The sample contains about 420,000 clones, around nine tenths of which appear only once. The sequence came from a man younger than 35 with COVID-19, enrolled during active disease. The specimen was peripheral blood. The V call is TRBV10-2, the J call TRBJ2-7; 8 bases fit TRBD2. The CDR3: CASRSSGYEQYF. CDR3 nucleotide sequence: TGCGCCAGCAGGTCTAGCGGGTACGAGCAGTACTTC.